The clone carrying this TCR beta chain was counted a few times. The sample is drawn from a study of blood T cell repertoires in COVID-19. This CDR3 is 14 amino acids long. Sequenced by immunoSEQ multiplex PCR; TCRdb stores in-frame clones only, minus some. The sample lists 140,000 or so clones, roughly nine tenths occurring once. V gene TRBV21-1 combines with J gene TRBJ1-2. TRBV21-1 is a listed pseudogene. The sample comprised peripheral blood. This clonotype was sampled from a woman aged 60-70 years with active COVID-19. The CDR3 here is CASSKDRGGDGYTF. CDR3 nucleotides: TGTGCCAGCAGCAAAGATCGGGGAGGGGATGGCTACACCTTC.